This T cell receptor (beta chain) was captured in a study of cytomegalovirus exposure and HLA in healthy donors. Turning to the study itself: There were 100 million to 120 million unique TCR beta sequences, drawn from around 180 million T cells, in an earlier analysis. Approximately 85 million unique TCRs from HLA-typed donors were held in an early release of data. Study-wide findings and caveats: In a later analysis, TCR beta V- and J-gene trimming was associated with a missense DCLRE1C variant. When presence/absence was analysed, sequencing depth was taken to be roughly uniform across donors.

The PCR ran on 60 Vbeta and 13 Jbeta primers. Here immunoSEQ multiplex PCR was the method, and the copy in TCRdb shows in-frame clones only, minus some. The sample has 180,000 or so clones; more than 70% are singletons. About this clone itself: Antigen unknown.

The CDR3 runs to 15 residues. The V end lost 4 bases, the J end lost 0 bases, and 11 bases lay between the germline ends. CDR1 PRHDT and CDR2 FYEKMQ come from the germline V gene (reference sequence). The chain links TRBV13 to TRBJ2-3; possibly TRBD2 for D (6 bases). This clonotype was obtained from a girl between 10 and 17 years old in good health and CMV-seropositive. Sample: PBMCs. This CDR3 reads CASSYRTISTDTQYF. The CDR3 nucleotides read TGTGCCAGCAGCTATCGGACTATAAGCACAGATACGCAGTATTTT.